This entry lists 24 T cell receptor beta chains sequenced from one sample in a study of blood T cell repertoires in COVID-19. Generated by immunoSEQ multiplex PCR, the TCRdb table keeps only in-frame clones and is missing some. The sample records 70,000 or so clones, 88% being singletons. Material for sequencing was peripheral blood. The source is a human donor in a cohort sampled during active COVID-19.

DNA for the CDR3: TGTGCCAGCAGTTCCAGCGGGAGGGCGTGGGAGACCCAGTACTTC. This codes for CASSSSGRAWETQYF. The chain carries TRBV6-5 and TRBJ2-5, with 10 bases fitting TRBD2. This CDR3 has 15 amino acids. Germline loops: CDR1 MNHEY, CDR2 SVGAGI. J was trimmed by 5 bases and V by 4 bases; bases with no gene match: 7.

This chain joins TRBV23-1 and TRBJ2-3; D call uncertain. TRBV23-1 is an ORF; its function is uncertain. The CDR3 is made up of 16 amino acids. The V and J ends lost 5 bases and 0 bases respectively, with 15 bases between them. CDR3 nucleotide sequence: TGCGCCAGCAGTTTATTGACGGAGTTTAGCACAGATACGCAGTATTTT. This sequence encodes CASSLLTEFSTDTQYF.

V gene TRBV9 combines with J gene TRBJ2-2, with 15 nucleotides matching TRBD2. J gave up 8 bases and V 1 base, and 3 bases lay outside the gene matches. CDR1 is SGDLS, CDR2 YYNGEE, per germline. The CDR3 runs to 16 residues. This CDR3 is CASSVLGLAGGGELFF. Here the CDR3 DNA reads TGTGCCAGCAGCGTATTGGGACTAGCGGGAGGAGGGGAGCTGTTTTTT.

CDR3 amino acids: CASTRLAENNEQFF. The DNA for the CDR3 is TGTGCCAGCACCCGACTAGCGGAGAACAATGAGCAGTTCTTC. The chain couples TRBV6-6 to TRBJ2-1; 9 bases are shared with TRBD2. The CDR3 consists of 14 residues. Trimming cost V 7 bases and J 5 bases; bases outside gene matches: 6. Germline V gene data show CDR1 as MNHNY and CDR2 as SVGAGI (reference sequence).

This chain links TRBV7-9 with TRBJ1-1, with D hard to call. The CDR3 has 12 amino acids. The V gene lost 2 bases and the J gene lost 6 bases, with 7 bases spanning the gap. Germline V gene sequence: CDR1 SEHNR, CDR2 FQNEAQ (reference sequence). The CDR3 nucleotides are TGTGCCAGCAGCTTAACTCTTTCTGAAGCTTTCTTT. Encoded protein: CASSLTLSEAFF. Filled out from reference TRBV7-9 and TRBJ1-1, the complete variable domain reads DTGVSQNPRHKITKRGQNVTFRCDPISEHNRLYWYRQTLGQGPEFLTYFQNEAQLEKSRLLSDRFSAERPKGSFSTLEIQRTEQGDSAMYLCASSLTLSEAFFGQGTRLTVV.

The chain employs TRBV5-1 and TRBJ2-1; 10 bases fit TRBD2. V was pared by 4 bases and J by 7 bases, with 5 bases of the junction left unmatched. The germline gives CDR1 SGHRS, CDR2 YFSETQ. The CDR3 totals 14 residues. CDR3 loop: CASSVGLAVNEQFF. CDR3 nucleotide sequence: TGCGCCAGCAGCGTCGGACTAGCGGTTAATGAGCAGTTCTTC. Full variable domain (remainder filled in from reference TRBV5-1 and TRBJ2-1): KAGVTQTPRYLIKTRGQQVTLSCSPISGHRSVSWYQQTPGQGLQFLFEYFSETQRNKGNFPGRFSGRQFSNSRSEMNVSTLELGDSALYLCASSVGLAVNEQFFGPGTRLTVL.

V gene TRBV7-9 combines with J gene TRBJ1-5, with 8 bases aligning to TRBD1. The germline V gene has CDR1 SEHNR and CDR2 FQNEAQ (reference sequence). Unmatched junction bases numbered 9, after V lost 1 base and J lost 1 base. There are 18 residues in the CDR3. The CDR3 here is CASSLDRGQGGSNQPQHF. The CDR3 DNA is TGTGCCAGCAGCTTAGATCGTGGACAGGGAGGAAGCAATCAGCCCCAGCATTTT.

This clone is categorized as medium-sized (0.01 to 0.1%). The V gene is TRBV4-1, the J gene TRBJ1-1; no clear D. This CDR3 region has 14 residues. With 1 base removed from V and 4 bases from J, the gap between germline ends came to 10 bases. Looked up from germline, CDR1 is MGHRA and CDR2 is YSYEKL. The CDR3 nucleotides read TGCGCCAGCAGCCAAGTTGTGGGAGTCACTGAAGCTTTCTTT. This sequence encodes CASSQVVGVTEAFF.

The rearrangement joins TRBV7-8 to TRBJ1-1, with D unresolved. With 5 bases removed from V and 7 bases from J, the gap between germline ends came to 20 bases. This CDR3 is 15 amino acids long. The germline gives CDR1 SGHVS, CDR2 FQNEAQ. CDR3 in amino acids: CASSPLAGAEGEAFF. The CDR3 coding sequence is TGTGCCAGCAGCCCATTGGCAGGCGCCGAGGGTGAAGCTTTCTTT.

The chain carries TRBV19 and TRBJ1-1; TRBD1 agrees at 7 bases. The CDR3 length is 14 residues. Germline V gene lookup returns CDR1 LNHDA and CDR2 SQIVND (reference sequence). J was trimmed by 5 bases and V by 1 base; bases with no gene match: 4. The CDR3 is CASSIGQGRTEAFF. The CDR3 DNA follows: TGTGCCAGTAGTATAGGACAGGGTCGGACTGAAGCTTTCTTT.

The CDR3 protein is CASGLRNEQFF. CDR3 DNA sequence: TGTGCTAGTGGTTTGCGGAATGAGCAGTTCTTC. This chain links TRBV12-5 with TRBJ2-1; D is unresolved. Trimming pared 2 bases from V and 7 bases from J, leaving 3 bases between. Germline V gene data show CDR1 as LGHNT and CDR2 as FRNRAP. The CDR3 spans 11 residues.

The chain recombines TRBV2 with TRBJ2-5; a weak D match, TRBD1 (5 bases). Germline assignment: CDR1 SNHLY and CDR2 FYNNEI. The CDR3 is 14 amino acids. Deletions cut 6 bases from V and 5 bases from J, with 16 bases between. CDR3: CASSDHQGWETQYF. The CDR3 DNA reads as TGTGCCAGCAGCGATCACCAGGGATGGGAGACCCAGTACTTC.

This clone is a singleton in its sample. The chain links TRBV2 to TRBJ1-2, with 7 bases that match TRBD1. The germline gives CDR1 SNHLY, CDR2 FYNNEI. Trimming at V came to 7 bases and at J to 0 bases, leaving 5 bases not matched to a gene. The CDR3 sequence is 14 residues long. CDR3 bases: TGTGCCAGCAACGGACAGGCGACTAACTATGGCTACACCTTC. Its translation is CASNGQATNYGYTF.

This chain uses TRBV2 with TRBJ2-7, with D uncertain. The CDR3 loop spans 13 amino acids. Per germline, CDR1 SNHLY and CDR2 FYNNEI. Trimming pared 6 bases from V and 0 bases from J, leaving 9 bases between. The chain's CDR3 is CASRESDSYEQYF. DNA of the CDR3: TGTGCCAGCAGGGAAAGCGACTCCTACGAGCAGTACTTC.

The chain employs TRBV7-9 and TRBJ2-2, with D possibly being TRBD1 (6 bases). Trimming removed 8 bases at V and 5 bases at J, with 12 bases between. The CDR3 is 13 amino acids. The V gene's germline CDR1 is SEHNR and CDR2 FQNEAQ (reference sequence). The CDR3 here is CASDRMWTGELFF. DNA for the CDR3: TGTGCCAGCGACAGGATGTGGACCGGGGAGCTGTTTTTT.

The chain carries TRBV11-3 and TRBJ1-1; D perhaps matches TRBD1 (6 bases). This CDR3 comprises 14 residues. Trimming pared 5 bases from V and 7 bases from J, leaving 17 bases between. Germline V gene sequence: CDR1 SGHNT, CDR2 YENEEA. CDR3 DNA: TGTGCCAGCAGCAGCCCGGGGGGCGGGGGTGAAGCTTTCTTT. The encoded protein is CASSSPGGGGEAFF.

The chain couples TRBV16 to TRBJ2-2; 8 bases match TRBD1. CDR1 is KGHSY, CDR2 FQNENV, per germline. The CDR3 loop spans 14 amino acids. With V trimmed by 2 bases and J by 8 bases, 4 bases remained unmatched. The CDR3 loop reads CASSQQGASGELFF. CDR3 DNA: TGTGCCAGCAGCCAACAGGGGGCTTCAGGGGAGCTGTTTTTT. Based on the CDR3 plus reference TRBV16 and TRBJ2-2, the full variable domain is GEEVAQTPKHLVRGEGQKAKLYCAPIKGHSYVFWYQQVLKNEFKFLISFQNENVFDETGMPKERFSAKCLPNSPCSLEIQATKLEDSAVYFCASSQQGASGELFFGEGSRLTVL.

The rearrangement links TRBV25-1 to TRBJ2-1; 7 bases match TRBD2. This CDR3 has 14 residues. Germline CDR1 and CDR2: MGHDK and SYGVNS. After removal of 3 bases from V and 8 bases from J, the junction contained 7 bases not matched to a gene. CDR3 protein: CASSDWVGGDEQFF. CDR3 nucleotides: TGTGCCAGCAGTGACTGGGTGGGGGGGGATGAGCAGTTCTTC.

This clone appeared once. V is TRBV5-1 and J is TRBJ2-1; perhaps TRBD2 as D (6 bases). The CDR3 is made up of 16 amino acids. V gave up 2 bases and J gave up 1 base, with 13 bases separating them. Germline lookup yields CDR1 SGHRS and CDR2 YFSETQ. The CDR3 nucleotides are TGCGCCAGCAGCTTTTCTAGCGATTTATCCTACAATGAGCAGTTCTTC. Protein sequence: CASSFSSDLSYNEQFF.

The J gene is TRBJ2-1, the V gene TRBV5-8; no clear D. Looked up from germline, CDR1 is SGHTS and CDR2 is YDEGEE. The CDR3 loop spans 13 amino acids. Between the trimmed V and J ends, which lost 0 bases and 5 bases, there was a span of 6 bases. Here the CDR3 reads CASSLDSNNEQFF. The CDR3 nucleotides read TGTGCCAGCAGCTTGGACAGCAACAATGAGCAGTTCTTC.

The chain uses TRBV11-2 and TRBJ2-1, with D tentatively TRBD1 (6 bases). In germline, CDR1 is SGHAT, CDR2 FQNNGV. The V end lost 5 bases, the J end lost 4 bases, and 12 bases lay between the germline ends. The CDR3 covers 14 residues. CDR3 sequence reads: CASSPDREYNEQFF. CDR3 sequence (DNA): TGTGCCAGCAGCCCGGACAGAGAGTACAATGAGCAGTTCTTC. The full variable domain, its missing parts supplied by reference TRBV11-2 and TRBJ2-1, is EAGVAQSPRYKIIEKRQSVAFWCNPISGHATLYWYQQILGQGPKLLIQFQNNGVVDDSQLPKDRFSAERLKGVDSTLKIQPAKLEDSAVYLCASSPDREYNEQFFGPGTRLTVL.

To note about this clone: Relative to the germline gene, one junction end is altered; a read error may explain this. This chain connects TRBV13 to TRBJ2-1; TRBD2 agrees at 10 bases. The CDR3 has 15 residues. CDR1 and CDR2 (germline): PRHDT, FYEKMQ (reference sequence). DNA of the CDR3: TGTGCCAGCAGCCTAGGACTAGCGGCCTACAATGAGCAGTTCTTC. Protein product: CASSLGLAAYNEQFF.

The chain joins TRBV6-1 to TRBJ2-7; 10 bases match TRBD2. The CDR3 loop spans 14 amino acids. Germline trimming cut 4 bases from V and 1 base from J; bases unmatched to any gene: 1. Germline CDR1 is MNHNS and CDR2 is SASEGT. Here the CDR3 reads CASSVAGGSYEQYF. The CDR3 coding sequence is TGTGCCAGCAGTGTAGCGGGAGGTTCCTACGAGCAGTACTTC.

The rearrangement joins TRBV7-2 to TRBJ1-3; D is unresolved. This CDR3 region has 11 residues. CDR1 is SGHTA, CDR2 FQGNSA, per germline. Trimming removed 5 bases at V and 4 bases at J, with 3 bases between. CDR3 in DNA: TGTGCCAGCAGCCGGGGAAACACCATATATTTT. It encodes CASSRGNTIYF.